These 32 T cell receptor beta chains originate from one sample sequenced in a study of cytomegalovirus exposure and HLA in healthy donors. The PCR was carried out with 60 Vbeta primers and 13 Jbeta primers. This table comes from immunoSEQ multiplex PCR, and its TCRdb copy is limited to in-frame clones, with some not included. The sample comprises over 100,000 clones, about four fifths of which are singletons, and 4% to 5.5% rests with the top ten. Specimen: PBMCs. Receptors originate from a man younger than 40 in good health and CMV-seropositive.

The chain couples TRBV30 to TRBJ1-6, with 12 bases that match TRBD1. V dropped 3 bases and J dropped 14; count of bases not matched to a gene: 14. Germline V gene data show CDR1 as GTSNPN and CDR2 as SVGIG (reference sequence). This CDR3 has 16 amino acids. The CDR3 DNA is TGTGCCTGGAGGAGACACCGGGGACAGGGGGCCGTAGCCCTCCACTTT. This encodes CAWRRHRGQGAVALHF.

The table lists this clone with a few counts. The chain is built from TRBV7-2 and TRBJ1-4; TRBD1 matches at 8 bases. CDR1 and CDR2 (germline): SGHTA, FQGNSA. The CDR3 has 14 residues. After removal of 2 bases from V and 5 bases from J, the junction contained 1 base not matched to a gene. The CDR3 DNA is TGTGCCAGCAGCTTAAGACAGGGGAATGAAAAACTGTTTTTT. Encoded protein: CASSLRQGNEKLFF.

This rearrangement joins TRBV2 to TRBJ1-6; no definite D call. Germline CDR1 is SNHLY and CDR2 is FYNNEI. Trimming left V 7 bases short and J 9 bases short, with 10 bases between. CDR3 length: 12 residues. CDR3 residues: CASTGDGSPLHF. DNA for the CDR3: TGTGCCAGCACCGGAGATGGTTCACCCCTCCACTTT.

The V gene is TRBV6-6, the J gene TRBJ2-1; the match to TRBD2 covers 9 bases. Germline CDR1 and CDR2: MNHNY and SVGAGI (reference sequence). V lost 6 bases and J lost 0; bases outside the gene matches: 3. This CDR3 spans 15 amino acids. The CDR3, as DNA: TGTGCCAGCAGACTAGCGGGTAGCTCCTACAATGAGCAGTTCTTC. Encoded protein: CASRLAGSSYNEQFF.

The genes are TRBV5-6 and TRBJ2-1; D not certain. V was pared by 7 bases and J by 6 bases, with 5 bases between. The CDR3 spans 10 residues. Germline CDR1 and CDR2: SGHDT and YYEEEE. CDR3 DNA sequence: TGTGCCAGCTCCGGCAATGAGCAGTTCTTC. Residues: CASSGNEQFF.

The chain is built from TRBV18 and TRBJ2-7; D gene uncertain. CDR3 length: 15 amino acids. The V end was cut by 6 bases, the J end by 2 bases, with 17 bases between. Germline-derived CDR1 and CDR2 are KGHSH and LQKENI. In DNA, the CDR3 is TGTGCCAGCTCTCATCTAAACCGAAATCCCTACGAGCAGTACTTC. It translates to CASSHLNRNPYEQYF. The variable domain in full, with the rest retrieved from reference TRBV18 and TRBJ2-7, is NAGVMQNPRHLVRRRGQEARLRCSPMKGHSHVYWYRQLPEEGLKFMVYLQKENIIDESGMPKERFSAEFPKEGPSILRIQQVVRGDSAAYFCASSHLNRNPYEQYFGPGTRLTVT.

V usage is TRBV5-6 and J usage is TRBJ2-3; a possible D gene is TRBD1 (6 bases). CDR1 and CDR2 (germline): SGHDT, YYEEEE. Trimming took off 4 bases at V and 1 base at J, with 13 bases between the two ends. The CDR3 contains 15 residues. CDR3 loop: CASSPRGGRTDTQYF. The CDR3 DNA reads as TGTGCCAGCAGCCCCCGTGGGGGCCGCACAGATACGCAGTATTTT.

This chain joins TRBV30 and TRBJ2-5; 8 bases line up with TRBD1. The CDR3 spans 14 residues. V dropped 5 bases and J dropped 1; count of bases not matched to a gene: 6. The germline V gene has CDR1 GTSNPN and CDR2 SVGIG (reference sequence). For the CDR3, the DNA is TGTGCCTGGGCAAGCGACAGGGGCCAAGAGACCCAGTACTTC. Protein product: CAWASDRGQETQYF. Together with reference TRBV30 and TRBJ2-5, the CDR3 gives the full variable domain: SQTIHQWPATLVQPVGSPLSLECTVEGTSNPNLYWYRQAAGRGLQLLFYSVGIGQISSEVPQNLSASRPQDRQFILSSKKLLLSDSGFYLCAWASDRGQETQYFGPGTRLLVL.

This sequence joins TRBV9 and TRBJ2-5; 12 positions agree with TRBD2. The J segment lost 5 bases and the V segment lost 4 bases, leaving 3 bases of the junction unmatched. CDR1 and CDR2 (germline): SGDLS, YYNGEE. The CDR3 sequence is 14 residues long. The DNA for the CDR3 is TGTGCCAGCAGCCCCGGACTAGCGGGGGAGACCCAGTACTTC. It codes for CASSPGLAGETQYF. Filled out from reference TRBV9 and TRBJ2-5, the complete variable domain reads DSGVTQTPKHLITATGQRVTLRCSPRSGDLSVYWYQQSLDQGLQFLIQYYNGEERAKGNILERFSAQQFPDLHSELNLSSLELGDSALYFCASSPGLAGETQYFGPGTRLLVL.

This sequence joins TRBV11-2 and TRBJ2-1, with 8 bases matching TRBD2. The trim removed 4 bases at V and 2 bases at J, leaving 7 bases unmatched. The CDR3 runs 16 residues. CDR1 SGHAT and CDR2 FQNNGV come from the germline V gene. The CDR3 loop is CASSSSGGYTYNEQFF. In DNA form, the CDR3 reads TGTGCCAGCAGCTCAAGCGGGGGCTACACCTACAATGAGCAGTTCTTC. Full variable domain (missing parts from reference TRBV11-2 and TRBJ2-1): EAGVAQSPRYKIIEKRQSVAFWCNPISGHATLYWYQQILGQGPKLLIQFQNNGVVDDSQLPKDRFSAERLKGVDSTLKIQPAKLEDSAVYLCASSSSGGYTYNEQFFGPGTRLTVL.

The chain couples TRBV4-1 to TRBJ2-5; 16 nucleotides align to TRBD2. Germline CDR1 and CDR2: MGHRA and YSYEKL. The CDR3 spans 21 residues. Germline trimming cut 0 bases from V and 2 bases from J; bases unmatched to any gene: 12. CDR3 amino acids: CASSQDGGTSGGVDIQETQYF. The CDR3 nucleotides read TGCGCCAGCAGCCAAGATGGTGGGACTAGCGGGGGGGTGGATATACAAGAGACCCAGTACTTC.

This clone was observed a few times. The gene calls are TRBV5-1 and TRBJ1-1; D not certain. The CDR3 extends over 14 amino acids. Trimming stripped 3 bases from V and 0 bases from J, with 9 bases between. The germline V gene encodes CDR1 SGHRS and CDR2 YFSETQ. This CDR3 reads CASSSQIMNTEAFF. The CDR3 DNA reads as TGCGCCAGCAGCTCACAGATTATGAACACTGAAGCTTTCTTT.

J is TRBJ1-5 and V is TRBV2; the D gene is possibly TRBD1 (5 bases). The CDR3 runs 17 residues. Germline CDR1 SNHLY, CDR2 FYNNEI. Trimming shortened V by 4 bases and J by 1 base, and 17 bases separated the two germline ends. CDR3 amino acids: CASSVLGGAGSNQPQHF. The DNA for the CDR3 is TGTGCCAGCAGTGTCTTAGGCGGGGCCGGGAGCAATCAGCCCCAGCATTTT.

The chain joins TRBV4-2 to TRBJ2-1, with D perhaps TRBD2 (5 bases). CDR1 and CDR2 (germline): LGHNA, YNFKEQ. The CDR3 is 14 amino acids. V shed 0 bases and J shed 11 bases, with 14 bases lying between them. The DNA for the CDR3 is TGTGCCAGCAGCCAAGATTCATCGGGGTGGCAGCAGTTCTTC. Translated: CASSQDSSGWQQFF.

The chain uses TRBV2 and TRBJ1-1; unclear D gene. The germline gives CDR1 SNHLY, CDR2 FYNNEI. V was clipped by 6 bases and J by 0 bases, with 11 bases between them. CDR3 length equals 14 residues. CDR3 nucleotides: TGTGCCAGCAGGCACAGATTCATGAACACTGAAGCTTTCTTT. Encoded protein: CASRHRFMNTEAFF.

This clone appeared a few times. The rearrangement uses TRBV19 and TRBJ1-1, with D perhaps matching TRBD1 (6 bases). This CDR3 is built from 14 residues. V was shortened by 5 bases and J by 0 bases, with 10 bases between the two germline ends. Germline CDR1 LNHDA, CDR2 SQIVND (reference sequence). CDR3 coding DNA: TGTGCCAGTAGTTGGACAGCCATGAACACTGAAGCTTTCTTT. Amino acids: CASSWTAMNTEAFF.

V and J are TRBV9 and TRBJ1-2, with D perhaps TRBD1 (5 bases). The CDR3 has 17 residues. CDR1 and CDR2 (germline): SGDLS, YYNGEE. Trimming shortened V by 0 bases and J by 0 bases, and 15 bases separated the two germline ends. The CDR3 nucleotides are TGTGCCAGCAGCGTAGCGCCGGGGGGTCAAACTAACTATGGCTACACCTTC. Protein: CASSVAPGGQTNYGYTF.

This rearrangement joins TRBV4-1 to TRBJ1-5, with 7 bases aligning to TRBD1. After removal of 2 bases from V and 3 bases from J, the junction contained 7 bases not matched to a gene. Germline V gene sequence: CDR1 MGHRA, CDR2 YSYEKL. CDR3 length: 16 amino acids. CDR3 sequence reads: CASSQRQGSDNQPQHF. The CDR3 DNA follows: TGCGCCAGCAGCCAAAGACAGGGCTCTGACAATCAGCCCCAGCATTTT.

This chain joins TRBV10-3 and TRBJ2-3, with 10 positions matching TRBD2. This CDR3 is 16 amino acids long. CDR1 and CDR2 from the germline V gene are ENHRY and SYGVKD. J gave up 6 bases and V 7 bases, and 13 bases lay outside the gene matches. CDR3 in DNA: TGTGCCATCACCGGGGCTAGCGGGGGATTAGGGGATACGCAGTATTTT. It is translated as CAITGASGGLGDTQYF.

This chain links TRBV10-1 with TRBJ2-1, with 7 bases matching TRBD2. The CDR3 covers 16 residues. The germline gives CDR1 WNHNN, CDR2 SYGVQD (reference sequence). Losses at the gene ends were 3 bases for V and 2 bases for J; bases not matched to a gene: 7. The CDR3: CASSDGSGETYNEQFF. CDR3 bases: TGCGCCAGCAGTGACGGGAGCGGGGAGACCTACAATGAGCAGTTCTTC.

This clone came up once. The V and J genes are TRBV25-1 and TRBJ2-5, with 8 bases matching TRBD1. The J segment lost 5 bases and the V segment lost 5 bases, leaving 4 bases of the junction unmatched. Germline assignment: CDR1 MGHDK and CDR2 SYGVNS. The CDR3 is 13 residues long. CDR3 sequence reads: CASSLRQGETQYF. In DNA form, the CDR3 reads TGTGCCAGCAGTCTACGACAGGGGGAGACCCAGTACTTC.

V gene TRBV28 combines with J gene TRBJ2-7, with TRBD1 matching 9 bases. The CDR3 is 12 residues long. Losses at the gene ends were 8 bases for V and 2 bases for J; bases not matched to a gene: 1. Germline V gene lookup returns CDR1 MDHEN and CDR2 SYDVKM. This chain's CDR3 is CASRTGAYEQYF. CDR3 bases: TGTGCCAGCCGGACAGGGGCCTACGAGCAGTACTTC.

The chain employs TRBV7-7 and TRBJ2-5; 7 nucleotides line up with TRBD2. V lost 9 bases and J lost 5; bases outside the gene matches: 18. Germline CDR1 and CDR2: SSHAT and FNYEAQ (reference sequence). The length of the CDR3 is 16 residues. The CDR3 loop reads CARTAGLAVRRETQYF. The CDR3 bases are TGTGCCAGAACCGCGGGGCTAGCGGTTCGTCGGGAGACCCAGTACTTC.

This rearrangement joins TRBV5-1 to TRBJ2-7; D may be TRBD1 (7 bases). Trimming took off 3 bases at V and 6 bases at J, with 16 bases between the two ends. Germline CDR1 reads SGHRS; CDR2 reads YFSETQ. The CDR3 sequence is 14 residues long. CDR3: CASSSGHRGGEQYF. CDR3 sequence (DNA): TGCGCCAGCAGCTCCGGCCACAGGGGAGGCGAGCAGTACTTC. The whole variable domain, remainder taken from reference TRBV5-1 and TRBJ2-7, is KAGVTQTPRYLIKTRGQQVTLSCSPISGHRSVSWYQQTPGQGLQFLFEYFSETQRNKGNFPGRFSGRQFSNSRSEMNVSTLELGDSALYLCASSSGHRGGEQYFGPGTRLTVT.

The chain has TRBV29-1 and TRBJ2-3, with 10 bases fitting TRBD2. V dropped 7 bases and J dropped 7; count of bases not matched to a gene: 11. The CDR3 has 14 amino acids. Germline V gene data show CDR1 as SQVTM and CDR2 as ANQGSEA. CDR3 amino acids: CSAVPGLAIHTQYF. In DNA form, the CDR3 reads TGCAGCGCTGTCCCGGGACTAGCGATACATACGCAGTATTTT.

The chain recombines TRBV6-5 with TRBJ1-2; 7 nucleotides line up with TRBD1. V lost 8 bases to trimming and J lost 2 bases; unmatched junction nucleotides: 11. This CDR3 contains 15 residues. The V gene's germline CDR1 is MNHEY and CDR2 SVGAGI. This CDR3 is CASCIDREMNYGYTF. The CDR3 DNA sequence: TGTGCCAGCTGTATAGACAGGGAGATGAACTATGGCTACACCTTC.

The V gene is TRBV11-1, the J gene TRBJ1-1; maybe TRBD1 (6 bases). V was clipped by 7 bases and J by 8 bases, with 17 bases between them. Germline V lookup: CDR1 SGHAT, CDR2 FQDESV (reference sequence). The CDR3 has 13 residues. The CDR3 sequence is CASKGPDRREAFF. DNA of the CDR3: TGTGCCAGCAAGGGCCCGGACAGACGCGAAGCTTTCTTT.

This clone has just a few counts. The chain links TRBV5-1 to TRBJ1-1; tentatively, D is TRBD1 (6 bases). The germline CDR1 and CDR2 sequences are SGHRS and YFSETQ. Trimming cost V 2 bases and J 6 bases, with 11 bases left between them. The CDR3 totals 13 residues. The CDR3 DNA sequence: TGCGCCAGCAGCTTAGGACAGAAGTCTGAAGCTTTCTTT. Translation: CASSLGQKSEAFF.

The CDR3 spells CASSQVTVSEQYF. The CDR3 DNA follows: TGCGCCAGCAGCCAAGTTACAGTATCCGAGCAGTACTTC. This rearrangement joins TRBV10-2 to TRBJ2-7; no clear D. Germline loops: CDR1 WSHSY, CDR2 SAAADI. This CDR3 comprises 13 residues. The V gene lost 6 bases and the J gene lost 6 bases, with 15 bases spanning the gap.

This clone has just one count. The chain uses TRBV28 and TRBJ2-7; D perhaps matches TRBD2 (6 bases). The CDR3 totals 16 residues. Trimming shortened V by 6 bases and J by 3 bases, and 21 bases separated the two germline ends. Germline V gene lookup returns CDR1 MDHEN and CDR2 SYDVKM. The CDR3 nucleotides are TGTGCCAGCAGGCCGCCGGGGGAAAGGGCCTTCTACGAGCAGTACTTC. Protein sequence: CASRPPGERAFYEQYF.

This chain connects TRBV7-6 to TRBJ2-3; 9 bases align to TRBD2. Losses at the gene ends were 8 bases for V and 4 bases for J; bases not matched to a gene: 4. CDR1 SGHVS and CDR2 FNYEAQ come from the germline V gene. The CDR3 has 13 residues. The CDR3 region is CASGTSSSDTQYF. Here the CDR3 DNA reads TGTGCCAGCGGGACTAGCTCCTCAGATACGCAGTATTTT.

The chain links TRBV29-1 to TRBJ2-3; D perhaps matches TRBD2 (5 bases). V was pared by 6 bases and J by 6 bases, with 10 bases between. This CDR3 contains 11 residues. Germline CDR1 SQVTM, CDR2 ANQGSEA. This CDR3 is CSVYLADTQYF. The CDR3 coding sequence is TGCAGCGTGTACCTAGCTGATACGCAGTATTTT.